This TCR beta chain was sequenced for a study of technical replicates of blood from a few donors. Germline-derived CDR1 and CDR2 are SGDLS and YYNGEE. This CDR3 has 14 amino acids. The V end was cut by 0 bases, the J end by 7 bases, with 14 bases between. Some clones are missing from TCRdb's copy, which holds only in-frame ones; the method was immunoSEQ multiplex PCR. In the table there are approximately 85,000 clones, around 90% of which are singletons. The TCR was taken from a human donor in good health. The chain joins TRBV9 to TRBJ2-7, with a possible D match to TRBD2 (7 bases). The sequencing sample was made of T cells isolated from PBMCs. CDR3 sequence reads: CASSVAGGRGEQYF. The CDR3 nucleotides read TGTGCCAGCAGCGTAGCTGGGGGGAGGGGGGAGCAGTACTTC.